These T cell receptor beta chains were read from a single sample in a study of regulatory T cells in long-lasting Graves disease. TCRdb reanalysed the multiplex PCR reads using MiXCR and keeps one entry per CDR3 protein. The table records about 520,000 distinct CDR3 sequences, about 12% of them present only once. The data also belong to a second study, concerning T cells in Graves' hyperthyroidism and ophthalmopathy.

The sequences come from peripheral blood mononuclear cells (PBMCs), collected at new diagnosis, from a patient treated with antithyroid drugs. The source of these receptors is a woman in her twenties or thirties with Graves disease. Each CDR3 is given with its conserved first and last residue. Size is omitted from some rows. Given values are once, few, many or a class for expanded clones.

size | V | CDR3
many | TRBV19 | CASSIRQGREPQHF
NA | TRBV15 | CATTAGEAKNIQYF
few | TRBV4-1 | CASSQALTTSTDTQYF
many | TRBV6-1 | CASTRQGSGSPLHF
few | TRBV14 | CASSQARQQNTEAFF
NA | TRBV28 | CASSGLRAGNTEAFF
NA | TRBV7-9 | CASSLDLGTYNEQFF
NA | TRBV19 | CASSMDSRSSYNEQFF
many | TRBV5-1 | CASSLAGARNTGELFF
few | TRBV29-1 | CSVPDRATYNEQFF
NA | TRBV18 | CASSPPGQGNEKPFF
many | TRBV6-5 | CASSLQGVYGYTF
few | TRBV20-1 | CSAQYAGANVLTF
many | TRBV7-2 | CASSLRARGLAGGNTGELFF
few | TRBV19 | CASSGGGGSFF
many | TRBV2 | CASSEAGRGVADTQYF
NA | TRBV20-1 | CSAREDHYEQYF
many | TRBV12-3/TRBV12-4 | CASSFRLLIREGRGSYEQYF
few | TRBV5-6 | CASSIRGRGQPQHF
many | TRBV18 | CASSFGEGWITTDTQYF
many | TRBV3-1 | CASSQASADTQYF
many | TRBV6-5 | CASSYLVGLAKDEQFF